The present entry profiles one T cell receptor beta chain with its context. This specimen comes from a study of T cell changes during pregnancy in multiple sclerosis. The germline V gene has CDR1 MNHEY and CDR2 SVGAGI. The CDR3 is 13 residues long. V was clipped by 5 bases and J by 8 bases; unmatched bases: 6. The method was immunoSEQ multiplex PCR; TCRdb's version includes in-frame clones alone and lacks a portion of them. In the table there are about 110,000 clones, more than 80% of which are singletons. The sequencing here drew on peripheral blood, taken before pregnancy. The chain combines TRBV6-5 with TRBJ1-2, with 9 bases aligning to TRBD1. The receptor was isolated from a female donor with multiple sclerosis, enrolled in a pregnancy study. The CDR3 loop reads CASSEQGADGYTF. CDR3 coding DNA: TGTGCCAGCAGTGAACAGGGGGCGGACGGCTACACCTTC.